A selection of T cell receptor beta chains follows, all from one sample in a study of T-cell memory formation after mild COVID-19. Using its own MiXCR run on the 5' RACE reads, TCRdb lists one record per CDR3 protein. Of about 360,000 distinct CDR3 sequences listed, approximately 14% are singletons. Specimen: PBMCs or a T cell subset sorted from them (not recorded which). Every receptor here comes from a man aged 18 to 29 who had mild COVID-19 (a few samples of this study predate the infection). Cell type and time point are not known. The conserved cysteine and the conserved F or W are not part of the CDR3 here. D genes are given only for firm matches.

CDR3aa	j_gene	d_gene	v_gene
ASSLGPSGGAGTDTQY	TRBJ2-3	TRBD2	TRBV5-1
ASSWGTVYNTEAF	TRBJ1-1	TRBD1	TRBV7-2
ASGPDSSSYNEQF	TRBJ2-1	.	TRBV7-6
ASSLDRFEAF	TRBJ1-1	.	TRBV5-1
ASSDRSNTGELF	TRBJ2-2	.	TRBV7-2
ASSLGGRDTEAF	TRBJ1-1	.	TRBV5-4
ASSLLGGVNEQF	TRBJ2-1	TRBD2	TRBV5-1
SVRATGNTEAF	TRBJ1-1	.	TRBV20-1
ASSPWRQGTNYGYT	TRBJ1-2	TRBD1	TRBV7-9
ASSFLGLQEYEQF	TRBJ2-1	.	TRBV7-2
ASSQDGATYEQY	TRBJ2-7	.	TRBV4-2
ASSLGAGSGETQY	TRBJ2-5	.	TRBV7-2
ASSQGNTIY	TRBJ1-3	.	TRBV4-3
SASGRDTEAF	TRBJ1-1	.	TRBV20-1
ASSLVSGSTTEAF	TRBJ1-1	.	TRBV7-9
ASSQDMSSNYGYT	TRBJ1-2	.	TRBV4-2
ASSPPPGGSSYEQY	TRBJ2-7	.	TRBV10-1
ASSLRNRTQY	TRBJ2-3	.	TRBV7-2
ASSKERGETQY	TRBJ2-5	TRBD2	TRBV5-1
ASSLRQNADNEKLF	TRBJ1-4	.	TRBV5-1
ASSWGDSTNSPLH	TRBJ1-6	TRBD1	TRBV5-6
ASSQAPWATTDTQY	TRBJ2-3	.	TRBV4-1
ASNGGPSTDTQY	TRBJ2-3	.	TRBV7-9
ASSHNPTDTQY	TRBJ2-3	.	TRBV4-2
ASSYGGQGYGYT	TRBJ1-2	TRBD1	TRBV6-5
ASSHPGVEVRPQH	TRBJ1-5	.	TRBV4-1
ASSRGTALANEQF	TRBJ2-1	.	TRBV25-1
AIQRGSGANVLT	TRBJ2-6	.	TRBV12-3/TRBV12-4
ASSWTGHPGQSDTQY	TRBJ2-3	.	TRBV11-2
ASTLGTGQGEAF	TRBJ1-1	TRBD1	TRBV19
ASSYDRGRTQY	TRBJ2-5	TRBD1	TRBV7-2
ASSIYRGHDEQY	TRBJ2-7	TRBD1	TRBV18
ASSVHSNTEAF	TRBJ1-1	.	TRBV9
ASSKTQGPYGYT	TRBJ1-2	TRBD1	TRBV28
ASSDRGSSTDTQY	TRBJ2-3	TRBD1	TRBV19
ASSFGGFSYNEQF	TRBJ2-1	.	TRBV7-2
SARDEGASYEQY	TRBJ2-7	TRBD1	TRBV20-1
ASSFYATGELF	TRBJ2-2	.	TRBV11-2
ASSPPRRDEPYEQY	TRBJ2-7	.	TRBV7-9
ATGTGPTYEQY	TRBJ2-7	TRBD1	TRBV6-5
ASSLASHRRGHYGYT	TRBJ1-2	.	TRBV7-2
ANRGAGELF	TRBJ2-2	TRBD1	TRBV7-9
ASSIQTGGTEAF	TRBJ1-1	TRBD1	TRBV9
ASSFGTGSF	TRBJ2-1	.	TRBV2
ASSYSVRTGGYT	TRBJ1-2	.	TRBV6-5
ASNRANTDTQY	TRBJ2-3	.	TRBV5-1
ASSFEDRGRVGTQY	TRBJ2-5	TRBD1	TRBV28
ASSLGRLDTQY	TRBJ2-3	.	TRBV7-6
ASSREYRDTQY	TRBJ2-3	.	TRBV6-4
ASSEVGYNEQF	TRBJ2-1	.	TRBV6-1
ATKGLAGNEQF	TRBJ2-1	TRBD2	TRBV3-1
ASSLTSGALVNEQF	TRBJ2-1	TRBD2	TRBV5-1
AIRVVDGTGLHGYT	TRBJ1-2	TRBD1	TRBV10-3
ASSRCTGDSNTEAF	TRBJ1-1	.	TRBV4-1